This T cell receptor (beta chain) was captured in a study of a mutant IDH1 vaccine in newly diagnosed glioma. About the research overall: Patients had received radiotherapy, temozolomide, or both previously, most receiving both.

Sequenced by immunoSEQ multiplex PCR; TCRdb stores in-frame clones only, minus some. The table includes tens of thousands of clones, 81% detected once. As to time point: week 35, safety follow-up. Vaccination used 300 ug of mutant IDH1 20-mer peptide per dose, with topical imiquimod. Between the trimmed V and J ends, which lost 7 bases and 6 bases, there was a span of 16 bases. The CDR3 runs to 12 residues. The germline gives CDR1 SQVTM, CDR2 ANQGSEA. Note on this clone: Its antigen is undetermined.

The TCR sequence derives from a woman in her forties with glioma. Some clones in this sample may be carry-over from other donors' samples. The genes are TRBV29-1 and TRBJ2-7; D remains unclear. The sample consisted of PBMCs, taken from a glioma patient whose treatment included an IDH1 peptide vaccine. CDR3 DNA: TGCAGCGCAAGATTCCAAGGTCTCGAGCAGTACTTC. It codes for CSARFQGLEQYF.